Listed here are 22 T cell receptor beta chains from one sample, sequenced in a study of CD8+ T cells in alopecia areata. The authors extracted RNA and reverse transcribed it into cDNA as the sequencing template. Generated by immunoSEQ multiplex PCR, the TCRdb table keeps only in-frame clones and is missing some. The sample includes 200,000 to 250,000 clones, 64% of them seen just once. Regarding treatment: oral pan-JAK inhibitor, 5-10 mg twice daily. Sequencing was performed on CD4+ T cells sorted from blood, taken at week 4, from a patient treated with tofacitinib. The receptors were gathered from a human donor with alopecia areata.

The chain employs TRBV5-1 and TRBJ2-1; D remains unclear. This CDR3 has 13 residues. Germline CDR1 and CDR2: SGHRS and YFSETQ. Between the trimmed V and J ends, which lost 1 base and 3 bases, there was a span of 5 bases. The chain's CDR3 is CASSLNSYNEQFF. CDR3 in DNA: TGCGCCAGCAGCTTGAACAGCTACAATGAGCAGTTCTTC.

The chain couples TRBV2 to TRBJ1-5, with a tentative D call TRBD1 (6 bases). Per germline, CDR1 SNHLY and CDR2 FYNNEI. Trimming stripped 2 bases from V and 1 base from J, with 6 bases between. The CDR3 loop spans 14 amino acids. CDR3 DNA sequence: TGTGCCAGCAGTGAACAGGGGAGCAATCAGCCCCAGCATTTT. It is translated as CASSEQGSNQPQHF.

The chain joins TRBV29-1 to TRBJ2-3, with D unclear. V lost 3 bases, J lost 2 bases, and 12 bases lay in between. The CDR3 spans 14 residues. Germline V gene data show CDR1 as SQVTM and CDR2 as ANQGSEA. CDR3 sequence: CSVDKGSHTDTQYF. CDR3 sequence (DNA): TGCAGCGTTGATAAGGGCAGTCACACAGATACGCAGTATTTT.

This chain connects TRBV10-3 to TRBJ2-7; 7 bases are shared with TRBD1. There are 14 residues in the CDR3. V lost 6 bases, J lost 1 base, and 6 bases stayed unmatched. Germline V gene sequence: CDR1 ENHRY, CDR2 SYGVKD. CDR3 residues: CAISDNRGSYEQYF. The DNA for the CDR3 is TGTGCCATCAGCGATAACAGGGGATCCTACGAGCAGTACTTC.

This sequence joins TRBV7-2 and TRBJ2-2; D uncertain. The V end lost 6 bases, the J end lost 1 base, and 6 bases lay between the germline ends. Germline V CDR1 and CDR2: SGHTA, FQGNSA. The CDR3 is 13 residues long. The CDR3 bases are TGTGCCAGCAGACCAGGGAACACCGGGGAGCTGTTTTTT. Encoded protein: CASRPGNTGELFF.

V and J are TRBV7-8 and TRBJ1-4; 10 positions agree with TRBD1. This CDR3 comprises 17 residues. Losses at the gene ends were 6 bases for V and 8 bases for J; bases not matched to a gene: 15. The germline V gene has CDR1 SGHVS and CDR2 FQNEAQ. The chain's CDR3 is CASRFDRPGTGDEKLFF. The CDR3 DNA reads TGTGCCAGCAGATTCGACCGGCCCGGGACAGGGGACGAAAAACTGTTTTTT.

This chain joins TRBV6-1 and TRBJ1-5, with D hard to call. The V end lost 2 bases, the J end lost 7 bases, and 9 bases lay between the germline ends. CDR3 size: 13 residues. Germline CDR1 is MNHNS and CDR2 is SASEGT. The CDR3 DNA reads as TGTGCCAGCAGTGAACCAAGTAAGCAGCCCCAGCATTTT. This codes for CASSEPSKQPQHF.

The rearrangement joins TRBV2 to TRBJ2-5; maybe TRBD1 (5 bases). The CDR3 is 14 residues long. The V and J ends lost 4 bases and 2 bases respectively, with 11 bases between them. The germline gives CDR1 SNHLY, CDR2 FYNNEI. The CDR3 is CASSVGHTQETQYF. The CDR3 bases are TGTGCCAGCAGTGTCGGACACACACAAGAGACCCAGTACTTC.

The chain recombines TRBV2 with TRBJ2-3, with 7 bases matching TRBD1. Germline values: CDR1 SNHLY, CDR2 FYNNEI. The CDR3 runs 13 residues. J gave up 2 bases and V 9 bases, and 5 bases lay outside the gene matches. CDR3 sequence reads: CASTQGPTDTQYF. The CDR3 DNA reads as TGTGCCAGTACACAGGGGCCCACAGATACGCAGTATTTT.

The V gene is TRBV29-1, the J gene TRBJ1-1; maybe TRBD1 (5 bases). Germline-derived CDR1 and CDR2 are SQVTM and ANQGSEA. The germline V and J ends were trimmed by 4 bases and 4 bases, with 19 bases remaining between them. The CDR3 extends over 15 amino acids. The CDR3 protein is CSVVDQGGRGTEAFF. The CDR3 DNA reads TGCAGCGTTGTCGATCAGGGAGGTCGGGGCACTGAAGCTTTCTTT.

The chain has TRBV6-5 and TRBJ1-4; D is uncertain. Germline assignment: CDR1 MNHEY and CDR2 SVGAGI. This CDR3 comprises 14 residues. Trimming shortened V by 2 bases and J by 6 bases, and 10 bases separated the two germline ends. The CDR3, as DNA: TGTGCCAGCAGTTACACTAAGGCAGATGAAAAACTGTTTTTT. Its protein product is CASSYTKADEKLFF.

The chain is built from TRBV15 and TRBJ2-3; TRBD2 might be the D (6 bases). The V gene's germline CDR1 is LNHNV and CDR2 YYDKDF (reference sequence). There are 17 residues in the CDR3. The V end was cut by 3 bases, the J end by 0 bases, with 16 bases between. The CDR3, as DNA: TGTGCCACCAGCAGTCCTAACCGCGGAGGGAGCACAGATACGCAGTATTTT. This translates into CATSSPNRGGSTDTQYF.

The J gene is TRBJ1-6, the V gene TRBV18, with a tentative D call TRBD1 (6 bases). The CDR3 is made up of 14 amino acids. The V and J ends lost 4 bases and 5 bases respectively, with 9 bases between them. The germline V gene has CDR1 KGHSH and CDR2 LQKENI. The CDR3 sequence: CASSRTDDNSPLHF. The CDR3 DNA reads as TGTGCCAGCTCACGGACAGATGATAATTCACCCCTCCACTTT.

The genes are TRBV29-1 and TRBJ1-5; 7 bases are shared with TRBD1. Losses at the gene ends were 8 bases for V and 8 bases for J; bases not matched to a gene: 12. The CDR3 totals 13 residues. Germline lookup yields CDR1 SQVTM and CDR2 ANQGSEA. CDR3 sequence (DNA): TGCAGCCCCTCCGGGACAGCAAACGAGCCCCAGCATTTT. Protein sequence: CSPSGTANEPQHF.

V and J are TRBV30 and TRBJ1-1; tentative D call: TRBD1 (6 bases). V gave up 0 bases and J gave up 7 bases, with 9 bases separating them. The CDR3 covers 12 residues. Germline CDR1 and CDR2: GTSNPN and SVGIG (reference sequence). CDR3 sequence (DNA): TGTGCCTGGAGTGTACGAGGGGGTGAAGCTTTCTTT. It translates to CAWSVRGGEAFF.

This rearrangement joins TRBV30 to TRBJ2-3; no clear D gene. The V gene's germline CDR1 is GTSNPN and CDR2 SVGIG (reference sequence). The CDR3 extends over 12 amino acids. V lost 1 base and J lost 4, with 6 bases in between. CDR3 region: CAWSDPPDTQYF. DNA of the CDR3: TGTGCCTGGAGTGACCCCCCAGATACGCAGTATTTT.

This sequence joins TRBV25-1 and TRBJ1-2; D not resolved. In germline, CDR1 is MGHDK, CDR2 SYGVNS. V dropped 4 bases and J dropped 5 bases, with 8 bases sitting between them. The CDR3 covers 12 residues. The CDR3 sequence is CASSGHLYGYTF. The CDR3 DNA reads as TGTGCCAGCAGTGGACACCTATATGGCTACACCTTC.

The genes are TRBV6-1 and TRBJ1-5; D perhaps matches TRBD1 (5 bases). Trimming took off 3 bases at V and 7 bases at J, with 13 bases between the two ends. CDR1 is MNHNS, CDR2 SASEGT, per germline. The CDR3 is 14 residues long. This chain's CDR3 is CASSEGPAGQPQHF. CDR3 DNA: TGTGCCAGCAGTGAGGGGCCGGCGGGACAGCCCCAGCATTTT.

This clone was seen more than once but under ten times. V usage is TRBV5-1 and J usage is TRBJ2-1, with a tentative D call TRBD2 (6 bases). The germline gives CDR1 SGHRS, CDR2 YFSETQ. The CDR3 extends over 15 amino acids. V lost 0 bases and J 5 bases, leaving 12 bases between the germline ends. This CDR3 is CASSLGGRTNNEQFF. In DNA, the CDR3 is TGCGCCAGCAGCTTGGGGGGAAGGACTAACAATGAGCAGTTCTTC.

The chain combines TRBV20-1 with TRBJ1-4; D is ambiguous. Germline V gene lookup returns CDR1 DFQATT and CDR2 SNEGSKA (reference sequence). This CDR3 has 11 residues. V lost 4 bases and J 7 bases, leaving 7 bases between the germline ends. The DNA for the CDR3 is TGCAGTGCTAAGGACTTTGAAAAACTGTTTTTT. This gives the protein CSAKDFEKLFF.

This chain uses TRBV6-6 with TRBJ1-1; unclear D gene. The CDR3 loop spans 11 amino acids. V was shortened by 6 bases and J by 5 bases, with 7 bases between the two germline ends. CDR1 and CDR2 from the germline V gene are MNHNY and SVGAGI (reference sequence). CDR3: CASRYETEAFF. The CDR3 DNA is TGTGCCAGCAGATACGAAACTGAAGCTTTCTTT.

The chain carries TRBV27 and TRBJ1-2, with D possibly being TRBD1 (6 bases). There are 13 residues in the CDR3. Germline CDR1 reads MNHEY; CDR2 reads SMNVEV (reference sequence). V lost 8 bases, J lost 4 bases, and 14 bases lay in between. CDR3 sequence (DNA): TGTGCCAGCTCCCCCCAGGGGCCCTATGGCTACACCTTC. Protein sequence: CASSPQGPYGYTF.